This T cell receptor (beta chain) was sequenced for a study of beta chain features in type 1 diabetes. Study-level information: Regarding age, gender and cell yields, patients proved similar to healthy donors. All samples combined gave about 100 million sorted cells for examination.

The V end lost 5 bases, the J end lost 4 bases, and 10 bases lay between the germline ends. Germline loops: CDR1 SGHNT, CDR2 YENEEA. The CDR3 length is 13 residues. To note about this clone: Its antigen is still unknown.

Since all of the isolated RNA was reverse transcribed, expressed TCRB transcripts were what got sequenced. Measured with immunoSEQ multiplex PCR; TCRdb has only the in-frame clones, and not every one. The sample yields 300,000 to 350,000 clones, 13% seen once. Whole-study findings and limits: Type 1 diabetes patients had moderately but significantly shorter TCRB CDR3s in all four CD4+ subsets. Fewer junction insertions and more nucleotide deletions appeared in type 1 diabetes patients.

The V call is TRBV11-3, the J call TRBJ2-3; D is possibly TRBD2 (6 bases). Sample: naive CD4+ T cells from blood. The clonotype originates from a woman between 18 and 29 years old with type 1 diabetes. The CDR3 DNA is TGTGCCAGCAGCCCGGAGGGGCCAGATACGCAGTATTTT. Its protein product is CASSPEGPDTQYF.